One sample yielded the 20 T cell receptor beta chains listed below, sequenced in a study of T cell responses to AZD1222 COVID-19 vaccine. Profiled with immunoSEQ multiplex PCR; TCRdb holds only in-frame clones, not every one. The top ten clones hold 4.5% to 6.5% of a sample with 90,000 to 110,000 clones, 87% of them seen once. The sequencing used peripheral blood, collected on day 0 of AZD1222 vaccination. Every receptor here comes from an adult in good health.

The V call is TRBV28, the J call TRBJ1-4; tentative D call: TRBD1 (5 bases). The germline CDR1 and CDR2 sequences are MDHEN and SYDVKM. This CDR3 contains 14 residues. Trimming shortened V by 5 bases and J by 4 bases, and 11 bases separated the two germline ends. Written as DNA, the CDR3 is TGTGCCAGCAGTCCGACAGTGCTTAATGAAAAACTGTTTTTT. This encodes CASSPTVLNEKLFF.

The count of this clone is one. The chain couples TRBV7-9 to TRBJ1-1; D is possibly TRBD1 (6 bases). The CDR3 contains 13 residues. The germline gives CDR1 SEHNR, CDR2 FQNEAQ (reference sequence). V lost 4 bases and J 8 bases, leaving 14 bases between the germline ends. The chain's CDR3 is CASSSGSGTEAFF. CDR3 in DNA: TGTGCCAGCAGCTCGGGGTCCGGGACAGAAGCTTTCTTT.

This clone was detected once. The chain's CDR3 is CASSLETGSSYNEQFF. The CDR3 DNA reads TGCGCCAGCAGCTTGGAAACGGGTAGCTCCTACAATGAGCAGTTCTTC. This rearrangement joins TRBV5-1 to TRBJ2-1; no definite D call. The CDR3 covers 16 residues. The V end lost 0 bases, the J end lost 0 bases, and 10 bases lay between the germline ends. Germline assignment: CDR1 SGHRS and CDR2 YFSETQ.

The CDR3 DNA follows: TGTGCCAGCAGTCCCCCATTCTCCGGGGAGCTGTTTTTT. Residues: CASSPPFSGELFF. The chain carries TRBV6-5 and TRBJ2-2; D not certain. The CDR3 runs 13 residues. The V and J ends lost 5 bases and 6 bases respectively, with 10 bases between them. The germline V gene has CDR1 MNHEY and CDR2 SVGAGI.

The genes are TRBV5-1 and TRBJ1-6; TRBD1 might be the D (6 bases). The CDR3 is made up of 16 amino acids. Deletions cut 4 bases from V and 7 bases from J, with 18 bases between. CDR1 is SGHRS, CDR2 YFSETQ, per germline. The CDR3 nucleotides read TGCGCCAGCAGCGCATACCAGGGAGGGACAAATTCACCCCTCCACTTT. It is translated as CASSAYQGGTNSPLHF. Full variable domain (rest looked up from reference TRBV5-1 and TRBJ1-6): KAGVTQTPRYLIKTRGQQVTLSCSPISGHRSVSWYQQTPGQGLQFLFEYFSETQRNKGNFPGRFSGRQFSNSRSEMNVSTLELGDSALYLCASSAYQGGTNSPLHFGNGTRLTVT.

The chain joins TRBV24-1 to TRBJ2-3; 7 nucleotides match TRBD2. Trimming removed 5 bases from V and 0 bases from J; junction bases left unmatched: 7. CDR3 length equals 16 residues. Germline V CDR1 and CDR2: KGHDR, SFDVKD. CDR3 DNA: TGTGCCACCAGTGTCAGCGGGACGGCCAGCACAGATACGCAGTATTTT. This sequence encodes CATSVSGTASTDTQYF.

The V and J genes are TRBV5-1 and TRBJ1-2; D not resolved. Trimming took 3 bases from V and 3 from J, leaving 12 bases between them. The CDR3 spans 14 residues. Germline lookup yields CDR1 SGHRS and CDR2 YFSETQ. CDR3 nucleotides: TGCGCCAGCAGCTCCGCAGGACGGCACTATGGCTACACCTTC. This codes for CASSSAGRHYGYTF.

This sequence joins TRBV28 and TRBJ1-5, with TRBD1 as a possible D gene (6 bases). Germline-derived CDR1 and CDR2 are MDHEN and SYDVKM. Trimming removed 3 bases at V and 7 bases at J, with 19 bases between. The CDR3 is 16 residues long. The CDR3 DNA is TGTGCCAGCAGTTTGGCGGGGGCCAAAAGTAAGCAGCCCCAGCATTTT. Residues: CASSLAGAKSKQPQHF.

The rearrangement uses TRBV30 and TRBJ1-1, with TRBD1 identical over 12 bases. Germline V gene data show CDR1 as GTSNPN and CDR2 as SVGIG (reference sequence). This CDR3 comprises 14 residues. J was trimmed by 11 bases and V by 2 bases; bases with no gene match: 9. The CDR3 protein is CAWSTGQGALGAFF. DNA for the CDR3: TGTGCCTGGAGTACGGGACAGGGGGCGTTGGGGGCTTTCTTT. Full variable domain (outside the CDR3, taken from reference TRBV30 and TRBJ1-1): SQTIHQWPATLVQPVGSPLSLECTVEGTSNPNLYWYRQAAGRGLQLLFYSVGIGQISSEVPQNLSASRPQDRQFILSSKKLLLSDSGFYLCAWSTGQGALGAFFGQGTRLTVV.

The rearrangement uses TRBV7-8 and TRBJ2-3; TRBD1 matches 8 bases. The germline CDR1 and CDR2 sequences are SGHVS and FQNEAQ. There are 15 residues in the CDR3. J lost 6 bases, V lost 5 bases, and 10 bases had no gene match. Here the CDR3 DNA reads TGTGCCAGCAGCGCCAGACAGGGGACTGTGGATACGCAGTATTTT. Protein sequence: CASSARQGTVDTQYF. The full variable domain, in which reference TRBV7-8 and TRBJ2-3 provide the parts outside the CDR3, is GAGVSQSPRYKVAKRGQDVALRCDPISGHVSLFWYQQALGQGPEFLTYFQNEAQLDKSGLPSDRFFAERPEGSVSTLKIQRTQQEDSAVYLCASSARQGTVDTQYFGPGTRLTVL.

The CDR3 is CASSRYGGAPDTQYF. In DNA form, the CDR3 reads TGTGCCAGCAGCCGGTACGGGGGGGCCCCAGATACGCAGTATTTT. The chain combines TRBV7-3 with TRBJ2-3, with 8 positions matching TRBD2. The CDR3 is made up of 15 amino acids. The germline gives CDR1 SGHTA, CDR2 FQGTGA. The junction had 8 bases not matched to a gene; V was cut back by 5 bases and J by 4 bases.

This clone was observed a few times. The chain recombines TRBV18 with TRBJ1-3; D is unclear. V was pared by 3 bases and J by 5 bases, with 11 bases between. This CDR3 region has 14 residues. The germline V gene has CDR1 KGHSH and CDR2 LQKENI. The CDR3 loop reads CASSPGVERNTIYF. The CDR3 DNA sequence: TGTGCCAGCTCACCTGGTGTAGAGCGAAACACCATATATTTT.

CDR3 sequence (DNA): TGTGCCACCAGCAGAGGGGGCAGAAGGTCCTTCTATGGCTACACCTTC. Protein: CATSRGGRRSFYGYTF. This rearrangement joins TRBV15 to TRBJ1-2; weak D call: TRBD1 (5 bases). Germline V gene data show CDR1 as LNHNV and CDR2 as YYDKDF (reference sequence). Trimming shortened V by 1 base and J by 4 bases, and 16 bases separated the two germline ends. This CDR3 spans 16 amino acids.

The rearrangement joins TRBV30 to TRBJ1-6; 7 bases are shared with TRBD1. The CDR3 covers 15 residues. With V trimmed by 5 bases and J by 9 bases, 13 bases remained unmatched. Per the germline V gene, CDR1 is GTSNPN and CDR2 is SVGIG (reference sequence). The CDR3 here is CAWEPARTGSSPLHF. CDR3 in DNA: TGTGCCTGGGAACCAGCCAGGACAGGCAGTTCACCCCTCCACTTT.

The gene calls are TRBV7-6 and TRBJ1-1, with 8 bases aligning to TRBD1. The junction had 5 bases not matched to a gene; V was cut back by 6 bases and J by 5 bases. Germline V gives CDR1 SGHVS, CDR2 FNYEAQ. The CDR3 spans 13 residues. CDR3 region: CASSLTGGTEAFF. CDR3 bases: TGTGCCAGCAGTTTAACAGGGGGGACTGAAGCTTTCTTT. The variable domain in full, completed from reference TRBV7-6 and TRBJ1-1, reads GAGVSQSPRYKVTKRGQDVALRCDPISGHVSLYWYRQALGQGPEFLTYFNYEAQQDKSGLPNDRFSAERPEGSISTLTIQRTEQRDSAMYRCASSLTGGTEAFFGQGTRLTVV.

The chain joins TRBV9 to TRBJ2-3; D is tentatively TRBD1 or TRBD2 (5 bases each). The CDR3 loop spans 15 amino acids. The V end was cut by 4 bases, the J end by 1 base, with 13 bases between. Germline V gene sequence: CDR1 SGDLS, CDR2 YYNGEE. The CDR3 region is CASSYATAGTDTQYF. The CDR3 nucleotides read TGTGCCAGCAGCTACGCGACAGCGGGCACAGATACGCAGTATTTT.

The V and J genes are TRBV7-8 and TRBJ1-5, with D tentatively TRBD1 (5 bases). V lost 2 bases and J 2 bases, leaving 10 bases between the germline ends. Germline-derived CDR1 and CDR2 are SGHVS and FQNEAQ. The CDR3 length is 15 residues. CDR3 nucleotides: TGTGCCAGCAGCTTATTCGCACAGGGCAATCAGCCCCAGCATTTT. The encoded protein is CASSLFAQGNQPQHF. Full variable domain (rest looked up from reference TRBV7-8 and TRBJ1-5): GAGVSQSPRYKVAKRGQDVALRCDPISGHVSLFWYQQALGQGPEFLTYFQNEAQLDKSGLPSDRFFAERPEGSVSTLKIQRTQQEDSAVYLCASSLFAQGNQPQHFGDGTRLSIL.

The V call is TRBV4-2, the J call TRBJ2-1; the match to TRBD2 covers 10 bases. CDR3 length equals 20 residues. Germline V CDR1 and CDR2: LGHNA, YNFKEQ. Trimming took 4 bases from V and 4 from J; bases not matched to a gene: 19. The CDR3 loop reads CASSPRQLAPSGGRYNEQFF. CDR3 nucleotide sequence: TGTGCCAGCAGCCCGAGACAGCTAGCCCCTAGCGGGGGTAGATACAATGAGCAGTTCTTC.

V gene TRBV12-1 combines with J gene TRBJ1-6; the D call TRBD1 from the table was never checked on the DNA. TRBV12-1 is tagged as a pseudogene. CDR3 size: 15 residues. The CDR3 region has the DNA TGTGCCAGCAGCTTTGGTCCAGGGCAGGGCTCACCCCTCCACTTT. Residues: CASSFGPGQGSPLHF.

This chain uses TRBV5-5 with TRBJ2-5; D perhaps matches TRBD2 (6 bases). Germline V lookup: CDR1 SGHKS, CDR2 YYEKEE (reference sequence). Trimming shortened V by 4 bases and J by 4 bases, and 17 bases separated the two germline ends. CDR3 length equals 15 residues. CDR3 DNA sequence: TGTGCCAGCAGCCTGGGGGGTAACCCGTTAGAGACCCAGTACTTC. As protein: CASSLGGNPLETQYF.